This record concerns one TCR beta chain sequence. Original processing methods: Reference gene primers were amplified, and this amplification served to estimate nucleated cell counts. The repertoire was sequenced with immunoSEQ multiplex PCR; TCRdb's copy has only in-frame clones and lacks some. V and J calls and clone size come straight from that table; D and trimming were deduced from the DNA. The table lists 200,000 or so clones, 79% of them singletons, with 17% in the top ten. The source of the sample is a study of blood T cell repertoires in COVID-19. About the research overall: The study drew acute and convalescent COVID-19 samples from the United States, Italy and Spain. T cells, B-cell-depleted T cells, or PBMCs supplied cDNA or gDNA.

This sequence originates from a man in his sixties with active or convalescent COVID-19. The sample was peripheral blood.

CDR3 region: CASSLGAGRRDEQFF. The CDR3 DNA reads TGTGCCAGCAGCCTCGGCGCCGGGAGGAGAGATGAGCAGTTCTTC. The V call is TRBV11-3, the J call TRBJ2-1; TRBD2 matches at 7 bases. Germline V gives CDR1 SGHNT, CDR2 YENEEA. The CDR3 sequence is 15 residues long. Trimming took 5 bases from V and 8 from J; bases not matched to a gene: 12.